The rows below give T cell receptor beta chains drawn from one sample of a study of blood T cell repertoires in COVID-19. This table comes from immunoSEQ multiplex PCR, and its TCRdb copy is limited to in-frame clones, with some not included. The table records under 140,000 clones, about three quarters of them present only once. The specimen sequenced was peripheral blood. These receptors came from a woman older than 75 with active or convalescent COVID-19. Both conserved end residues are part of each CDR3. A D gene is named only where the DNA matches it firmly. Clone size is stated in some rows and not others, as once, few, many or a class when expanded.

D gene,V gene,J gene,clone size,CDR3 DNA,CDR3 protein
TRBD1,TRBV5-1,TRBJ1-2,.,TGCGCCAGCAGCTTGGATTTGTTGGACAGGGGAACGGAGGGCTACACCTTC,CASSLDLLDRGTEGYTF
.,TRBV29-1,TRBJ2-7,.,TGCAGCGTTGAAATGGGAGTCTACGAGCAGTACTTC,CSVEMGVYEQYF
TRBD1,TRBV5-1,TRBJ1-3,.,TGCGCCAGCAGCTTGACAGGGGGCTATGGAAACACCATATATTTT,CASSLTGGYGNTIYF
.,TRBV9,TRBJ2-7,.,TGTGCCAGCAGCCCCTCGGGACTCCTTAACGAGCAGTACTTC,CASSPSGLLNEQYF
.,TRBV5-1,TRBJ2-2,.,TGCGCCAGCAGCTTCTTTAGCGGGAACACCGGGGAGCTGTTTTTT,CASSFFSGNTGELFF
TRBD1,TRBV5-1,TRBJ2-1,.,TGCGCCAGCAGCTTCGCCGGGACAGGAGTCTCCTACAATGAGCAGTTCTTC,CASSFAGTGVSYNEQFF
.,TRBV3-1/TRBV3-2,TRBJ2-1,.,TGTGCCAGCAGCCAGCTTGGGGGGTGGGACAATGAGCAGTTCTTC,CASSQLGGWDNEQFF
TRBD2,TRBV14,TRBJ2-1,.,TGTGCCAGCAGCCAAGTTGTCTCGGGACTAGCGCCGACGAGCTCCTACAATGAGCAGTTCTTC,CASSQVVSGLAPTSSYNEQFF
.,TRBV2,TRBJ2-3,.,TGTGCCAGCAGTCAAATACAGAGCACAGATACGCAGTATTTT,CASSQIQSTDTQYF
.,TRBV14,TRBJ1-5,.,TGTGCCAGCAGCCAAGGGACAGTCCTTACGTTAAACAATCAGCCCCAGCATTTT,CASSQGTVLTLNNQPQHF
TRBD1,TRBV18,TRBJ2-7,.,TGTGCCAGCTCACCAGGGACAGGGAGCTACGAGCAGTACTTC,CASSPGTGSYEQYF
TRBD2,TRBV28,TRBJ2-7,.,TGTGCCAGCAGTTTGGGACTAGCGGGACTAGGCGAGCAGTACTTC,CASSLGLAGLGEQYF
.,TRBV11-2,TRBJ1-2,.,TGTGCCAGCAGCTTTCCGGGAGGATATGGCTACACCTTC,CASSFPGGYGYTF
TRBD2,TRBV5-1,TRBJ2-5,once,TGCGCCAGCAGCGCGGGGGTTGGAGAGACCCAGTACTTC,CASSAGVGETQYF
.,TRBV7-2,TRBJ2-1,.,TGTGCCAGCAGCTACTATCGGGTCCGCAGCTACAATGAGCAGTTCTTC,CASSYYRVRSYNEQFF
.,TRBV9,TRBJ1-1,.,TGTGCCAGCAGACCGTCGGGGAGAGAAACTGAAGCTTTCTTT,CASRPSGRETEAFF
.,TRBV7-2,TRBJ2-1,.,TGTGCCAGCAGCTTTGCGGCTAGCGCGTACAATGAGCAGTTCTTC,CASSFAASAYNEQFF
.,TRBV7-3,TRBJ2-5,few,TGTGCCAGCAGCCAAAATAGCGAAGAGACCCAGTACTTC,CASSQNSEETQYF
.,TRBV20-1,TRBJ2-7,.,TGCAGTGCTAGTACAGCAGCCTACGAGCAGTACTTC,CSASTAAYEQYF
TRBD2,TRBV7-2,TRBJ2-7,.,TGTGCCAGCAGCTCCAGGACTAGCGGGGCCCTTTTCTACGAGCAGTACTTC,CASSSRTSGALFYEQYF
.,TRBV15,TRBJ1-5,.,TGTGCCACCAGCAGAGATCTGACCAGGGATAATCAGCCCCAGCATTTT,CATSRDLTRDNQPQHF
.,TRBV6-6,TRBJ2-7,few,TGTGCCAGCAGTTACAAAGTGAGAGCGACCTCCTACGAGCAGTACTTC,CASSYKVRATSYEQYF
TRBD2,TRBV4-2,TRBJ2-7,.,TGTGCCAGCAGCCCGAGGACTAGCGGACCTAGGGAGCAGTACTTC,CASSPRTSGPREQYF
TRBD2,TRBV27,TRBJ2-7,.,TGTGCCAGCAGTTTAACCCTTTTAGCGGGGATATACTACGAGCAGTACTTC,CASSLTLLAGIYYEQYF
.,TRBV7-9,TRBJ2-7,few,TGTGCCAGCAGCTTAGCTCGGAGCTACGAGCAGTACTTC,CASSLARSYEQYF
.,TRBV9,TRBJ1-5,.,TGTGCCAGCAGCGTAACGAGGCGGGGATTAGATCAGCCCCAGCATTTT,CASSVTRRGLDQPQHF
TRBD1,TRBV5-1,TRBJ2-3,.,TGCGCCAGCAGCCGAGAACAGGGGACAAGGTATTTT,CASSREQGTRYF
TRBD2,TRBV5-1,TRBJ2-2,.,TGCGCCAGCAGCTTGGGGGCTAGCGGACACAACACCGGGGAGCTGTTTTTT,CASSLGASGHNTGELFF
.,TRBV19,TRBJ1-2,.,TGTGCCAGTAGTACCCGTGGGAGGGTGAGAGGCTACACCTTC,CASSTRGRVRGYTF
TRBD2,TRBV5-1,TRBJ2-2,.,TGCGCCAGCAGGAGAGCGGGAGAGGACACCGGGGAGCTGTTTTTT,CASRRAGEDTGELFF
TRBD1,TRBV2,TRBJ1-1,.,TGTGCCAGCATCCCCGAGTGGGGACAGGGGCGAACTGAAGCTTTCTTT,CASIPEWGQGRTEAFF
.,TRBV19,TRBJ2-1,once,TGTGCCAGTAGTAGGGGTTTAGCTAGCCACAATGAGCAGTTCTTC,CASSRGLASHNEQFF
.,TRBV28,TRBJ1-5,.,TGTGCCAGCAGGGAGGCGCGGGGGTATAATCAGCCCCAGCATTTT,CASREARGYNQPQHF
.,TRBV3-1/TRBV3-2,TRBJ1-1,.,TGTGCCAGCAGCCAAGACCTATACGTCCGCACTGAAGCTTTCTTT,CASSQDLYVRTEAFF
.,TRBV28,TRBJ1-1,.,TGTGCCAGCAGTTTCCAGGACACTACAGGGTTCACTGAAGCTTTCTTT,CASSFQDTTGFTEAFF
TRBD2,TRBV28,TRBJ2-7,.,TGTGCCAGCAGTGACGCCGGGACTAGCGTAGGCGAGCAGTACTTC,CASSDAGTSVGEQYF
.,TRBV27,TRBJ1-1,few,TGTGCCAGCAGTTTCGCGGGAGTTGGAAACCCCTTCTTT,CASSFAGVGNPFF
TRBD1,TRBV19,TRBJ1-6,.,TGTGCCAGTAGTGCCTCGACAGGGGGCTTTTGGGATTCACCCCTCCACTTT,CASSASTGGFWDSPLHF
.,TRBV7-8,TRBJ1-3,.,TGTGCCAGCAGCTTAACCCTCAGCTCTGGAAACACCATATATTTT,CASSLTLSSGNTIYF
TRBD2,TRBV6-4,TRBJ2-5,.,TGTGCCAGCAGTCTCGCGAATAGCGGGAGTCCGGTTAGGACCCAGTACTTC,CASSLANSGSPVRTQYF
.,TRBV18,TRBJ1-2,.,TGTGCCAGCTCCGCCCGGGGGGATTATGGCTACACCTTC,CASSARGDYGYTF
.,TRBV5-1,TRBJ2-2,.,TGCGCCAGCAGCACAGGGACATATAACACCGGGGAGCTGTTTTTT,CASSTGTYNTGELFF
TRBD1,TRBV19,TRBJ1-1,.,TGTGCCAGTTTCTACGGGACAGGGTGGAACACTGAAGCTTTCTTT,CASFYGTGWNTEAFF
.,TRBV5-4,TRBJ2-1,.,TGTGCCAGCAGCGCCGGCGGTCGCAGAGGGATTTACAATGAGCAGTTCTTC,CASSAGGRRGIYNEQFF
TRBD1,TRBV19,TRBJ2-7,.,TGTGCCAGTAGTAACCGGGACAGGGGATTTTACGAGCAGTACTTC,CASSNRDRGFYEQYF
TRBD2,TRBV27,TRBJ2-2,.,TGTGCCAGCAGTCCCATAGCGGGAGGGCCAACCGGGGAGCTGTTTTTT,CASSPIAGGPTGELFF
.,TRBV5-4,TRBJ1-4,.,TGTGCCAGCAGCTTGCGGTTCGGGGGGGACGGGGAAAAACTGTTTTTT,CASSLRFGGDGEKLFF
.,TRBV5-6,TRBJ2-7,.,TGTGCCAGCTCCTATCGGGGACTGGGAGGCTACGAGCAGTACTTC,CASSYRGLGGYEQYF
TRBD2,TRBV29-1,TRBJ2-1,.,TGCAGCGTTGAACCCAGCGGGAGCCTTTACAATGAGCAGTTCTTC,CSVEPSGSLYNEQFF
.,TRBV15,TRBJ2-1,.,TGTGCCACCAGCAGAGATGGGAGGACCTACAATGAGCAGTTCTTC,CATSRDGRTYNEQFF
TRBD1,TRBV5-1,TRBJ2-5,.,TGCGCCAGCAGCTACTCCGGGACAGGGGGAGAGACCCAGTACTTC,CASSYSGTGGETQYF
TRBD2,TRBV4-3,TRBJ2-7,.,TGCGCCAGCAGCCAAGAGACTAGCAGCGAGCAGTACTTC,CASSQETSSEQYF
TRBD1,TRBV7-9,TRBJ2-2,.,TGTGCCAGCAGAGTAACAGGGGTCACCGGGGAGCTGTTTTTT,CASRVTGVTGELFF